A single sample gave rise to the 31 T cell receptor beta chains below, sequenced in a study of T cells in Graves' hyperthyroidism and ophthalmopathy. There were TCR beta CDR3 regions amplified from RNA transcripts. The TCR CDR3 first-round RT-PCR relied on the HTBI primer set. A single record per CDR3 protein comes from TCRdb applying MiXCR to the multiplex PCR reads. The table lists about 350,000 distinct CDR3 sequences, 15% to 20% of them singletons. The sequenced sample was blood. The receptors here all came from a woman between 40 and 50 years old with Graves' ophthalmopathy.

This clonotype was recorded many times. The V call is TRBV5-8, the J call TRBJ1-5, with TRBD1 identical over 10 bases. CDR3 size: 15 residues. With 4 bases clipped from V and 7 bases from J, the junction kept 8 bases outside the gene matches. Germline CDR1 is SGHTS and CDR2 is YDEGEE. The CDR3 region is CASSQGDRGLQPQHF. The CDR3 bases are TGTGCCAGCAGCCAGGGAGACAGGGGGCTGCAGCCCCAGCATTTT.

Concerning this clonotype: The junction differs from germline at one of its ends, possibly a read error. J is TRBJ2-5 and V is TRBV7-2, with D maybe TRBD2 (6 bases). The CDR3 has 14 amino acids. Germline V CDR1 and CDR2: SGHTA, FQGNSA. The CDR3 DNA reads as TGCGCCAGCAGCCAAGTTCCAGGAGGGGAGACCCAGTACTTC. Amino acid sequence: CASSQVPGGETQYF. The variable domain in full, completed from reference TRBV7-2 and TRBJ2-5, reads GAGVSQSPSNKVTEKGKDVELRCDPISGHTALYWYRQSLGQGLEFLIYFQGNSAPDKSGLPSDRFSAERTGGSVSTLTIQRTQQEDSAVYLCASSQVPGGETQYFGPGTRLLVL.

The rearrangement links TRBV19 to TRBJ2-5; 9 positions agree with TRBD2. The length of the CDR3 is 15 residues. Trimming at V came to 3 bases and at J to 5 bases, leaving 7 bases not matched to a gene. Germline V lookup: CDR1 LNHDA, CDR2 SQIVND (reference sequence). DNA of the CDR3: TGTGCCAGTAGTATTTTAGCGGGAGCTTTGGAGACCCAGTACTTC. Its protein product is CASSILAGALETQYF.

This clonotype was detected many times. V usage is TRBV12-3 or TRBV12-4 and J usage is TRBJ1-2; possible D gene TRBD1, 5 bases. The CDR3 length is 14 residues. V lost 2 bases and J lost 2, with 9 bases in between. CDR3 loop: CASSLLGRNYGYTF. CDR3 in DNA: TGTGCCAGCAGTTTATTGGGACGAAACTATGGCTACACCTTC.

Many counts were recorded for this clonotype. The chain is built from TRBV9 and TRBJ2-2; perhaps TRBD2 as D (6 bases). The germline V gene has CDR1 SGDLS and CDR2 YYNGEE. The germline V and J ends were trimmed by 2 bases and 5 bases, with 19 bases remaining between them. The CDR3 runs 17 residues. CDR3 sequence reads: CASSVAPRGSGTGELFF. CDR3 bases: TGTGCCAGCAGCGTCGCCCCACGGGGGTCGGGGACCGGGGAGCTGTTTTTT.

This clonotype was seen repeatedly, ten times or more. The chain has TRBV24-1 and TRBJ2-2; D perhaps matches TRBD2 (6 bases). Germline CDR1 KGHDR, CDR2 SFDVKD. The CDR3 sequence is 15 residues long. The ends were cut back, 6 bases at V and 4 bases at J, with 14 bases in the middle. As DNA, the CDR3 is TGTGCCACCAGTACTAGCCGGGGGAGCACCGGGGAGCTGTTTTTT. Protein sequence: CATSTSRGSTGELFF.

In this sample, this clonotype turned up many times. This chain uses TRBV7-3 with TRBJ2-7; 7 positions agree with TRBD2. V was pared by 5 bases and J by 3 bases, with 4 bases of the junction left unmatched. The V gene's germline CDR1 is SGHTA and CDR2 FQGTGA. There are 13 residues in the CDR3. This CDR3 reads CASSQSSGYEQYF. The CDR3 nucleotides read TGTGCCAGCAGCCAATCTAGCGGCTACGAGCAGTACTTC.

V is TRBV11-1 and J is TRBJ2-5; D might be TRBD1 or TRBD2, each matching 5 bases. V lost 4 bases to trimming and J lost 3 bases, with 21 bases between them. CDR3 length equals 17 residues. Per germline, CDR1 SGHAT and CDR2 FQDESV (reference sequence). CDR3 in amino acids: CASSSPRGLVREETQYF. CDR3 bases: TGTGCCAGCAGCTCCCCCCGGGGCCTGGTTCGGGAAGAGACCCAGTACTTC.

This clonotype appeared many times. This sequence joins TRBV7-9 and TRBJ1-2; D unresolved. V lost 1 base to trimming and J lost 6 bases, with 9 bases between them. There are 13 residues in the CDR3. The germline CDR1 and CDR2 sequences are SEHNR and FQNEAQ (reference sequence). CDR3 sequence: CASSLVEGNGYTF. CDR3 coding DNA: TGTGCCAGCAGCTTAGTTGAAGGGAATGGCTACACCTTC.

This clonotype was observed many times. The chain couples TRBV4-3 to TRBJ2-5; D may be TRBD1 (5 bases). Trimming stripped 0 bases from V and 7 bases from J, with 18 bases between. The CDR3 is made up of 16 amino acids. Germline V gene lookup returns CDR1 LGHNA and CDR2 YSLEER. CDR3 loop: CASSQDIHSGLGTQYF. CDR3 nucleotide sequence: TGCGCCAGCAGCCAAGATATTCACTCAGGGTTAGGGACCCAGTACTTC.

This clonotype was recorded many times. The V gene is TRBV18, the J gene TRBJ1-1, with 7 bases lining up with TRBD1. Looked up from germline, CDR1 is KGHSH and CDR2 is LQKENI. There are 16 residues in the CDR3. The V gene end was trimmed by 6 bases and the J gene end by 6 bases; junction bases not matched to a gene: 16. CDR3 DNA: TGTGCCAGCTCCCCAGGGGGTCACAGGGAGGGTGCTGAAGCTTTCTTT. This gives the protein CASSPGGHREGAEAFF.

This clonotype has at least ten counts. The chain employs TRBV6-1 and TRBJ1-2; D is ambiguous. Looked up from germline, CDR1 is MNHNS and CDR2 is SASEGT. V lost 6 bases and J lost 8, with 16 bases in between. The CDR3 loop spans 13 amino acids. Here the CDR3 DNA reads TGTGCCAGCAGCTTCAGAGGGATAGAAGGCTACACCTTC. Translated: CASSFRGIEGYTF.

This rearrangement joins TRBV6-1 to TRBJ1-1, with D maybe TRBD1 (6 bases). The CDR3 has 12 residues. CDR1 and CDR2 (germline): MNHNS, SASEGT. V gave up 5 bases and J gave up 10 bases, with 14 bases separating them. CDR3 DNA: TGTGCCAGCAGTACAGTAACAGGGAGAGCTTTCTTT. Translating it yields CASSTVTGRAFF.

The rearrangement links TRBV15 to TRBJ2-5, with 7 bases aligning to TRBD2. Trimming removed 5 bases from V and 5 bases from J; junction bases left unmatched: 8. This CDR3 has 14 amino acids. Germline CDR1 LNHNV, CDR2 YYDKDF (reference sequence). Written as DNA, the CDR3 is TGTGCCACCAGCTGGCGGACTAGTCCGGAGACCCAGTACTTC. It codes for CATSWRTSPETQYF.

At least ten counts were recorded for this clonotype. The chain links TRBV6-1 to TRBJ2-5; 8 nucleotides match TRBD1. Germline-derived CDR1 and CDR2 are MNHNS and SASEGT. This CDR3 contains 15 residues. J gave up 7 bases and V 0 bases, and 7 bases lay outside the gene matches. CDR3 loop: CASSEAGGQEGTQYF. The DNA for the CDR3 is TGTGCCAGCAGTGAAGCTGGGGGACAGGAGGGGACCCAGTACTTC.

This clonotype was seen at least ten times. Here the CDR3 omits its conserved ending phenylalanine or tryptophan, so a read error is the likely source. The genes are TRBV20-1 and TRBJ1-1, with no clear D. This CDR3 spans 10 amino acids. CDR1 is DFQATT and CDR2 is SNEGSKA in the germline V gene (reference sequence). Trimming stripped 7 bases from V and 3 bases from J, with 6 bases between. The CDR3 loop is CSGRHTEAFL. CDR3 DNA: TGCAGTGGCAGGCACACTGAAGCTTTCCTT.

The CDR3 DNA reads TGTGCCAGCAGTTACCGGGACAGGGAGGACTATGGCTACACCTTC. Residues: CASSYRDREDYGYTF. V gene TRBV6-2 or TRBV6-3 combines with J gene TRBJ1-2; TRBD1 aligns across 9 bases. The CDR3 extends over 15 amino acids. Germline loops: CDR1 MNHEY, CDR2 SVGEGT. Losses at the gene ends were 2 bases for V and 3 bases for J; bases not matched to a gene: 4.

This clonotype has at least ten counts. This rearrangement joins TRBV11-2 to TRBJ1-3; D is uncertain. V lost 5 bases and J 6 bases, leaving 14 bases between the germline ends. Per germline, CDR1 SGHAT and CDR2 FQNNGV. CDR3 size: 14 residues. The CDR3, as DNA: TGTGCCAGCAGCGGTTACAACCCAGAAAACACCATATATTTT. This translates into CASSGYNPENTIYF.

Many counts were recorded for this clonotype. This chain joins TRBV11-2 and TRBJ1-2; D might be TRBD1 (6 bases). This CDR3 comprises 15 residues. Trimming stripped 2 bases from V and 2 bases from J, with 12 bases between. Germline CDR1 reads SGHAT; CDR2 reads FQNNGV. This CDR3 is CASSLIGTTNYGYTF. DNA of the CDR3: TGTGCCAGCAGCTTAATTGGGACAACAAACTATGGCTACACCTTC.

This clonotype was seen a few times. A much more abundant neighbour one base away suggests this may be a read error. The CDR3 bases are TGTGTCAGCAGCCCTCGAAAGGAGTGGAACACTGAAGCTTTCTTT. This translates into CVSSPRKEWNTEAFF. The gene calls are TRBV28 and TRBJ1-1; D not certain. Per the germline V gene, CDR1 is MDHEN and CDR2 is SYDVKM. This CDR3 has 15 amino acids.

This clonotype has ten or more counts. The chain couples TRBV6-1 to TRBJ2-3; D ambiguous. Germline CDR1 and CDR2: MNHNS and SASEGT. The CDR3 totals 13 residues. V was clipped by 7 bases and J by 4 bases, with 12 bases between them. The CDR3 DNA reads as TGTGCCAGCACGCGACCCGCGTCAGATACGCAGTATTTT. Its translation: CASTRPASDTQYF.

This clonotype was seen ten or more times. The V and J genes are TRBV10-3 and TRBJ1-1; D not certain. CDR1 and CDR2 from the germline V gene are ENHRY and SYGVKD. The CDR3 extends over 13 amino acids. V was cut by 3 bases and J by 2 bases, with 7 bases left in between. The CDR3 region has the DNA TGTGCCATCAGTGATAACCTAAACACTGAAGCTTTCTTT. Translation: CAISDNLNTEAFF.

This clonotype came up many times. The chain recombines TRBV6-5 with TRBJ2-2, with 13 positions matching TRBD2. With V trimmed by 8 bases and J by 4 bases, 4 bases remained unmatched. The CDR3 loop spans 15 amino acids. Per germline, CDR1 MNHEY and CDR2 SVGAGI. The CDR3 region is CASWGLAGTTGELFF. Here the CDR3 DNA reads TGTGCCAGCTGGGGACTAGCGGGAACCACCGGGGAGCTGTTTTTT.

Turning to this clonotype: At one end, the junction sequence differs from germline, possibly due to a read error. V is TRBV27 and J is TRBJ2-4; 13 bases are shared with TRBD2. CDR1 is MNHEY and CDR2 is SMNVEV in the germline V gene (reference sequence). The CDR3 length is 18 residues. The CDR3, as DNA: TGTGCCAGCAGTTTATCTCCCGGGACTAGCGGGAAGGCGAACATTCAGCACTTC. Translating gives CASSLSPGTSGKANIQHF.

The DNA of the CDR3 is TGTGCCAGCAGTCCAGGGGGCTCGGGCAATCAGCCCCAGCATTTT. Translated: CASSPGGSGNQPQHF. The chain carries TRBV12-3 or TRBV12-4 and TRBJ1-5; 8 nucleotides match TRBD1. V lost 5 bases and J lost 2; bases outside the gene matches: 5. This CDR3 contains 15 residues.

At least ten counts were recorded for this clonotype. This chain links TRBV7-2 with TRBJ2-4; 10 nucleotides agree with TRBD2. Germline CDR1 is SGHTA and CDR2 is FQGNSA. V lost 5 bases and J lost 5; bases outside the gene matches: 9. This CDR3 spans 16 amino acids. Here the CDR3 reads CASSRRAGGTENIQYF. Here the CDR3 DNA reads TGTGCCAGCAGCCGGCGAGCGGGAGGGACGGAAAACATTCAGTACTTC.

This clonotype showed up many times. The chain links TRBV12-3 or TRBV12-4 to TRBJ2-5; possibly TRBD2 for D (5 bases). Trimming took 3 bases from V and 7 from J, leaving 9 bases between them. CDR3 size: 12 residues. As DNA, the CDR3 is TGTGCCAGCAGTTTTGAACGGGGGACCCAGTACTTC. Translated, it gives CASSFERGTQYF.

This clonotype was observed at least ten times. A read error may account for a junction end that differs from germline. The chain joins TRBV28 to TRBJ1-2; D unclear. Germline V gene data show CDR1 as MDHEN and CDR2 as SYDVKM. The CDR3 loop spans 12 amino acids. The chain's CDR3 is CASLNLGYDYTF. Here the CDR3 DNA reads TGTGCCAGTCTGAACCTGGGCTATGACTACACCTTC.

This clonotype showed up just a few times. V is TRBV3-1 and J is TRBJ2-4, with 9 bases that match TRBD1. V was pared by 4 bases and J by 4 bases, with 5 bases of the junction left unmatched. CDR3 length: 15 residues. In germline, CDR1 is LGHDT, CDR2 YNNKEL (reference sequence). For the CDR3, the DNA is TGTGCCAGCAGCCCCCGACAGGGGGAGAAAAACATTCAGTACTTC. Its translation: CASSPRQGEKNIQYF.

This clonotype was counted at least ten times. At one end, the junction sequence differs from germline, possibly due to a read error. V is TRBV16 and J is TRBJ2-7; 7 positions agree with TRBD1. Looked up from germline, CDR1 is KGHSY and CDR2 is FQNENV. The CDR3 extends over 12 amino acids. For the CDR3, the DNA is TGTGCCAGCAGCCAAAGAACAGGGGTGCTTCACTTC. It is translated as CASSQRTGVLHF.

The V call is TRBV27, the J call TRBJ1-1; perhaps TRBD1 as D (5 bases). The germline gives CDR1 MNHEY, CDR2 SMNVEV (reference sequence). This CDR3 has 14 residues. Trimming took off 2 bases at V and 5 bases at J, with 12 bases between the two ends. For the CDR3, the DNA is TGTGCCAGCAGTTTAATGCAGGGAACTACTGAAGCTTTCTTT. It specifies CASSLMQGTTEAFF.